This T cell receptor beta chain is from a study of control samples from healthy donors and cancer patients. The table came from immunoSEQ multiplex PCR; TCRdb's copy has only in-frame clones and leaves some out. The data show around 41,000 clones, with about 95% seen just once and about 24% held by the top ten. Details on this clone: The junction departs from germline at one end; a sequencing error may be responsible.

Per the germline V gene, CDR1 is SSHAT and CDR2 is FNYEAQ (reference sequence). This CDR3 region has 16 residues. The V and J genes are TRBV7-7 and TRBJ2-5, with TRBD2 identical over 9 bases. The TCR sequence derives from a man between 60 and 75 years old in good health. Source material: blood. This CDR3 is CASSPDGTSPRETQYF. CDR3 nucleotides: TGTGCTAGCAGCCCAGATGGGACTAGCCCCCGAGAGACCCAGTACTTC.